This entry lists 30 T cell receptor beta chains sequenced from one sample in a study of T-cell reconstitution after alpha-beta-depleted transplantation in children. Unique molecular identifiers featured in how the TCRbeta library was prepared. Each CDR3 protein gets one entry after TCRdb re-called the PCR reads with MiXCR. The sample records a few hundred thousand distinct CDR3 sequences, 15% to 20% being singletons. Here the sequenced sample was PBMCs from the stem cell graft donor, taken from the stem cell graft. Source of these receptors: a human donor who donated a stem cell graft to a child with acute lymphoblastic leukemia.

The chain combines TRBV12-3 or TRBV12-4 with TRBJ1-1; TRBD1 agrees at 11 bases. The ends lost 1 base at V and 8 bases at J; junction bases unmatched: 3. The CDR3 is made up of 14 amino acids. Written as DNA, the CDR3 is TGTGCCAGCAGTTTAGGGACAGGGGGCAGGGAAGCTTTCTTT. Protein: CASSLGTGGREAFF.

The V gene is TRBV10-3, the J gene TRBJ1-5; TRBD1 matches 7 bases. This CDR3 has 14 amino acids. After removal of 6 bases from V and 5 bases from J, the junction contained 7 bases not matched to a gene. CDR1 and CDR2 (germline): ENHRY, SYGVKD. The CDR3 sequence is CAISPRTGDQPQHF. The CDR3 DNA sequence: TGTGCCATCAGCCCCAGGACAGGAGATCAGCCCCAGCATTTT.

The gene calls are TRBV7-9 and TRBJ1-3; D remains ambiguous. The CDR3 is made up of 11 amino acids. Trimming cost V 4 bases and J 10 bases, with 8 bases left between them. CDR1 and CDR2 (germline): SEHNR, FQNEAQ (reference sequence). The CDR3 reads CASSSHYTIYF. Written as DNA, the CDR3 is TGTGCCAGCAGCTCTCACTATACCATATATTTT.

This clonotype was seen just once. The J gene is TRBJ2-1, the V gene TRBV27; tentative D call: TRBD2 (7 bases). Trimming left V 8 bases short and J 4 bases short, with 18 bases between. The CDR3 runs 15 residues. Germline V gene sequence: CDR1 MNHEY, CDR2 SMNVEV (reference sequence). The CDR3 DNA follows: TGTGCCAGCGGGGGGGAACCGGGGGCTTACAATGAGCAGTTCTTC. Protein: CASGGEPGAYNEQFF.

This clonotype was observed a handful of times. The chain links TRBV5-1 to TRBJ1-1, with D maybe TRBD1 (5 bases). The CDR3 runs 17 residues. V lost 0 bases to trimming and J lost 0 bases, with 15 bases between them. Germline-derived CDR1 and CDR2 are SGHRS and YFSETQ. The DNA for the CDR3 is TGCGCCAGCAGCTTGGGACCCGGGACCATTTTGAACACTGAAGCTTTCTTT. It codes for CASSLGPGTILNTEAFF.

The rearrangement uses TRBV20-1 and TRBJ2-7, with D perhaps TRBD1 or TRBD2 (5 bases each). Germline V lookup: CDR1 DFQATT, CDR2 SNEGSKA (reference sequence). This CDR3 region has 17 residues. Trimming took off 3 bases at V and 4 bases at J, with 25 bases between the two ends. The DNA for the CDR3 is TGCAGTGCTAGGGGCTACCGGGACCAAAATCACGGTTACGAGCAGTACTTC. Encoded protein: CSARGYRDQNHGYEQYF.

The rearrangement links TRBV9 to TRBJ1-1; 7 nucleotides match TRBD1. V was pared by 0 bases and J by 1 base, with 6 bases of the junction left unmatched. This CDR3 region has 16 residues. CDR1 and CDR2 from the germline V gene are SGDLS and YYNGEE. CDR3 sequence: CASSVGRGLANTEAFF. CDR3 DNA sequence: TGTGCCAGCAGCGTAGGGAGGGGGCTGGCGAACACTGAAGCTTTCTTT.

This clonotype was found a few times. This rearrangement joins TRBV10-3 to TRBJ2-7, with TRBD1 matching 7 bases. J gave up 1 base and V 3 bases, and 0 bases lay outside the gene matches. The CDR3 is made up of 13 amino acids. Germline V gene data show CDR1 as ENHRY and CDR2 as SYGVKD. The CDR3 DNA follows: TGTGCCATCAGTGAACAGGGGTCCTACGAGCAGTACTTC. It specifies CAISEQGSYEQYF.

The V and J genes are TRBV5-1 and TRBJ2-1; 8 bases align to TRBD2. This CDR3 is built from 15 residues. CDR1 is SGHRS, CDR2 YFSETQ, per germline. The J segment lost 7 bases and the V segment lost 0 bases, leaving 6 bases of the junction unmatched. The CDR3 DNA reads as TGCGCCAGCAGCTTGGGAAGCGGGAGCACGAATGAGCAGTTCTTC. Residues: CASSLGSGSTNEQFF.

CDR3 DNA: TGTGCCAGCAGTCGCACCGAGACAGGGGGAGAGACCCAGTACTTC. Protein sequence: CASSRTETGGETQYF. V is TRBV3-1 and J is TRBJ2-5, with 9 bases matching TRBD1. CDR1 LGHDT and CDR2 YNNKEL come from the germline V gene (reference sequence). CDR3 length equals 15 residues. V shed 6 bases, J shed 4 bases, and the junction held 9 bases outside the gene matches.

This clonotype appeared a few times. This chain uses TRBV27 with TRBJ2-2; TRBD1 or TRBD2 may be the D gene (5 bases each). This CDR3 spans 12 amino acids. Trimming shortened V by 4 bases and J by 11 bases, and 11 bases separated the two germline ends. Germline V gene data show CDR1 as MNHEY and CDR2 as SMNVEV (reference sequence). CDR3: CASSSGRSELFF. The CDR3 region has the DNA TGTGCCAGCAGTTCGGGACGTAGCGAGCTGTTTTTT.

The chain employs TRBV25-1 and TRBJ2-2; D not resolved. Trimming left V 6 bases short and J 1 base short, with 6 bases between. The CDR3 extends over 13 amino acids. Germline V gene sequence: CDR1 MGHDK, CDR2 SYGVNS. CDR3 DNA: TGTGCCAGCAGGACACTGAACACCGGGGAGCTGTTTTTT. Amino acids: CASRTLNTGELFF.

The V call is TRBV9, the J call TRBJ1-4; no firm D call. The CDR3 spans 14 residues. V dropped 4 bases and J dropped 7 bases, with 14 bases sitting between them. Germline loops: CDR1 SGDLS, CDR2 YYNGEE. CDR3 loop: CASSHTATSEKLFF. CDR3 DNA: TGTGCCAGCAGCCACACGGCGACGTCTGAAAAACTGTTTTTT.

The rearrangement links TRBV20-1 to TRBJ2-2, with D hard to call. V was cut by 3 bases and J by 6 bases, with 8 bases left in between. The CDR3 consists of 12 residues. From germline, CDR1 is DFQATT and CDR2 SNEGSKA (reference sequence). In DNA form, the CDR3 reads TGCAGTGCTAGCGGAAGAGCCGGGGAGCTGTTTTTT. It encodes CSASGRAGELFF.

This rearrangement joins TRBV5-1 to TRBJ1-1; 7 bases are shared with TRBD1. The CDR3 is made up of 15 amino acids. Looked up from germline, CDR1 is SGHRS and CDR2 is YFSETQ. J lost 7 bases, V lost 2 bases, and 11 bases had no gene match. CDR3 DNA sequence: TGCGCCAGCAGCTTAGTCCCAGGGGGTCAAATTGAAGCTTTCTTT. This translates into CASSLVPGGQIEAFF.

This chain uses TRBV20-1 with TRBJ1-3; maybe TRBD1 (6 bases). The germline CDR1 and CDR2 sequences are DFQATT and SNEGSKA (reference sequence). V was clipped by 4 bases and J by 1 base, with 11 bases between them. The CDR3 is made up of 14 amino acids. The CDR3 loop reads CSATTGSSGNTIYF. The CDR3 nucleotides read TGCAGTGCTACCACAGGGTCATCTGGAAACACCATATATTTT.

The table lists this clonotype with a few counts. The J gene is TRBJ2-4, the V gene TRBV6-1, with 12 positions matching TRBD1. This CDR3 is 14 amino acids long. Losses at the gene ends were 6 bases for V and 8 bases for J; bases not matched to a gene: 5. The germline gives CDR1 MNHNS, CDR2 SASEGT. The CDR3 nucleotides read TGTGCCAGCAGCCCGGGACAGGGGGCTGACATTCAGTACTTC. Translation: CASSPGQGADIQYF.

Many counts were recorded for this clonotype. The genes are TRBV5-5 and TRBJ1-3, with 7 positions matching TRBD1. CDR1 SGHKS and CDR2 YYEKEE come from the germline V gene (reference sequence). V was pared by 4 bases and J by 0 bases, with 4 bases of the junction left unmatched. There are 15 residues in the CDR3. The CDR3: CASSIGQASGNTIYF. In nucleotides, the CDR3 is TGTGCCAGCAGCATTGGACAGGCCTCTGGAAACACCATATATTTT.

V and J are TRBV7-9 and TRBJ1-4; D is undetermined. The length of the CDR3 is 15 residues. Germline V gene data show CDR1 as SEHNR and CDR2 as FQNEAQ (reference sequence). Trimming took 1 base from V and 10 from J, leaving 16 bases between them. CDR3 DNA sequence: TGTGCCAGCAGCTTAGAAGGAACGGGGAAGGCAAAACTGTTTTTT. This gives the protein CASSLEGTGKAKLFF.

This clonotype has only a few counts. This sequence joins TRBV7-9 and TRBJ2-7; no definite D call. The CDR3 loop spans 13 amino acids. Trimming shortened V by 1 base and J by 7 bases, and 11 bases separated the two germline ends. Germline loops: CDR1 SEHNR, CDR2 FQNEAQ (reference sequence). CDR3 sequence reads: CASSLDPSREQYF. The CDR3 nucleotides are TGTGCCAGCAGCTTAGATCCAAGCCGAGAGCAGTACTTC.

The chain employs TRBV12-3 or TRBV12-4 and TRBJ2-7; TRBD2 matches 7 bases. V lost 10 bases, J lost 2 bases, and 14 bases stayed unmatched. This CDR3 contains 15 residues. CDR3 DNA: TGTGCCACCAGCTGGGGCGGGAGACGCGCCTACGAGCAGTACTTC. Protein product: CATSWGGRRAYEQYF.

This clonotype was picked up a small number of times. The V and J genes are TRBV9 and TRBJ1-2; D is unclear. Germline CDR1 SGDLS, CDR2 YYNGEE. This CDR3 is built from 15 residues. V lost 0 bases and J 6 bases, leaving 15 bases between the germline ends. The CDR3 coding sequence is TGTGCCAGCAGCGTAGACCTCGCCATCTTAAATGGCTACACCTTC. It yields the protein CASSVDLAILNGYTF.

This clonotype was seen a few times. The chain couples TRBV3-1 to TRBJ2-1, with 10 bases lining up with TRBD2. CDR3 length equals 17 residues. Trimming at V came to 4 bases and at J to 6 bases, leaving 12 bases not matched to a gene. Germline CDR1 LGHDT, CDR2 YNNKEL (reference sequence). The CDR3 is CASSPLLAGILPNEQFF. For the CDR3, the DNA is TGTGCCAGCAGCCCTCTACTAGCGGGAATCCTGCCCAATGAGCAGTTCTTC.

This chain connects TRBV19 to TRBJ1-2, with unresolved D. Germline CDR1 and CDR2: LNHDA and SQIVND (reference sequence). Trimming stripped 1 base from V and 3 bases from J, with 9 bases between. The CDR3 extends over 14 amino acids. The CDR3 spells CASSIVAEDYGYTF. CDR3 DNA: TGTGCCAGTAGTATAGTGGCAGAGGACTATGGCTACACCTTC.

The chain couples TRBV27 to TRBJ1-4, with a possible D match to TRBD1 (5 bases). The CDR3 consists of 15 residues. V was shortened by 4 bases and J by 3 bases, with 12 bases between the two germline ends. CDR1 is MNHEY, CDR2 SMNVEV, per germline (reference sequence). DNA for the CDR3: TGTGCCAGCAGTTCCCGACCGGGGCCTAATGAAAAACTGTTTTTT. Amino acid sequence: CASSSRPGPNEKLFF.

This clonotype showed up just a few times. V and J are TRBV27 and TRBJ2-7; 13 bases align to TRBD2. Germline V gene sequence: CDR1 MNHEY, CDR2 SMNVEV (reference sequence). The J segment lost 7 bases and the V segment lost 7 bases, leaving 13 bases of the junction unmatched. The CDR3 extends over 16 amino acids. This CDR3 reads CASIPTGTSGTTEQYF. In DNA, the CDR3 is TGTGCCAGCATCCCAACCGGGACTAGCGGGACGACGGAGCAGTACTTC.

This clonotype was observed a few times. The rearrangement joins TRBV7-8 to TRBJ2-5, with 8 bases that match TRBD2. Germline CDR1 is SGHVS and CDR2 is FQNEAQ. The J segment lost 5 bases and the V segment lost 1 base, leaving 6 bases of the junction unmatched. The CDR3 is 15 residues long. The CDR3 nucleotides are TGTGCCAGCAGCTTAGATGGAAGCGGGAGCGAGACCCAGTACTTC. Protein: CASSLDGSGSETQYF.

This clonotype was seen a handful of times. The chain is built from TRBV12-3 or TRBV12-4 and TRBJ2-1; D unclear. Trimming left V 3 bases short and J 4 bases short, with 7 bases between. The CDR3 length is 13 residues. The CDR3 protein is CASSFRLYNEQFF. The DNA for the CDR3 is TGTGCCAGCAGTTTCAGGCTGTACAATGAGCAGTTCTTC.

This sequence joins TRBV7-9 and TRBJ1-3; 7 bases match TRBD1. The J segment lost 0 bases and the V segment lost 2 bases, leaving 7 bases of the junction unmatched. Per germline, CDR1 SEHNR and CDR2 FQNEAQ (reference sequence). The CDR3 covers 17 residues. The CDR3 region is CASSLPRDRPSGNTIYF. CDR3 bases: TGTGCCAGCAGCTTACCCCGGGACAGACCCTCTGGAAACACCATATATTTT.

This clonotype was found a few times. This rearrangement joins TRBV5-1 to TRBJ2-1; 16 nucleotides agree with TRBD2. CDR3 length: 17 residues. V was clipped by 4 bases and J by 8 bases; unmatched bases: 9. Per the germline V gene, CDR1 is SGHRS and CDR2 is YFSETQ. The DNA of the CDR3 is TGCGCCAGCAGCCTGGGACTAGCGGGAGGGCCTCAGTATGAGCAGTTCTTC. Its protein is CASSLGLAGGPQYEQFF.